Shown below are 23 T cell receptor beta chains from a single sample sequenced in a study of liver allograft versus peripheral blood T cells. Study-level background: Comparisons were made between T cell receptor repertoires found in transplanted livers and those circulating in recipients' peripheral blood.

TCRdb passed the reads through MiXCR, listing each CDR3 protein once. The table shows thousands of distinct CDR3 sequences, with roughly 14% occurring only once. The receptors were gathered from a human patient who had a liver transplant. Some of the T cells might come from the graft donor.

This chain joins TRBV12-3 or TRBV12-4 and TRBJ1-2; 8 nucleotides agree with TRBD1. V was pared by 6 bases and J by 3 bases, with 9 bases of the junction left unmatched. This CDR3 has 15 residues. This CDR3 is CASSWWTGKDYGYTF. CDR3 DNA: TGTGCCAGCAGCTGGTGGACAGGGAAGGACTATGGCTACACCTTC.

The CDR3: CASSLLGRATEAFF. The CDR3 DNA is TGTGCCAGCAGCCTTCTTGGACGGGCCACTGAAGCTTTCTTT. The rearrangement links TRBV25-1 to TRBJ1-1; D is unresolved. Trimming stripped 6 bases from V and 4 bases from J, with 15 bases between. Germline CDR1 reads MGHDK; CDR2 reads SYGVNS. The CDR3 totals 14 residues.

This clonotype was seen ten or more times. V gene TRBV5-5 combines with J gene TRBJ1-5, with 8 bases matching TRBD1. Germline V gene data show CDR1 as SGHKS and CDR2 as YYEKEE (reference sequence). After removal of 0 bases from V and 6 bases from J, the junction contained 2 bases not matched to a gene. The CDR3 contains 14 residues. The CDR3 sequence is CASSLDRGAQPQHF. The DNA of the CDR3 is TGTGCCAGCAGCTTGGACAGGGGGGCTCAGCCCCAGCATTTT.

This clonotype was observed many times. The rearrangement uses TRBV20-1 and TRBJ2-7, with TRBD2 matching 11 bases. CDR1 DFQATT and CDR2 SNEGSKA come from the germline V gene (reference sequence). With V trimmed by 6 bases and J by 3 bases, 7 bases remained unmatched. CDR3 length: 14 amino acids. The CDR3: CSAGGLAVLYEQYF. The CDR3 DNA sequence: TGCAGTGCCGGGGGACTAGCGGTTCTCTACGAGCAGTACTTC.

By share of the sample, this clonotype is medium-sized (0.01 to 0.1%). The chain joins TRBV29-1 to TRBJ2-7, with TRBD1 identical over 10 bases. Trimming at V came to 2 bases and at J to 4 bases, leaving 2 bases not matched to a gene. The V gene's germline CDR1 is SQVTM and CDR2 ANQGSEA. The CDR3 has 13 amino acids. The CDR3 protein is CSVERTGGYEQYF. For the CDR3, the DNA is TGCAGCGTTGAACGGACAGGGGGGTACGAGCAGTACTTC.

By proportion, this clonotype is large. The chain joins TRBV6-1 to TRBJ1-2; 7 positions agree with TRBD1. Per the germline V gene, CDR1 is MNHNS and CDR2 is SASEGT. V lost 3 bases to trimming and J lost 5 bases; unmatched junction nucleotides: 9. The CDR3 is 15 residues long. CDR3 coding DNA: TGTGCCAGCAGTGACAGGGCAGGGGGGCCTTATGGCTACACCTTC. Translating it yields CASSDRAGGPYGYTF.

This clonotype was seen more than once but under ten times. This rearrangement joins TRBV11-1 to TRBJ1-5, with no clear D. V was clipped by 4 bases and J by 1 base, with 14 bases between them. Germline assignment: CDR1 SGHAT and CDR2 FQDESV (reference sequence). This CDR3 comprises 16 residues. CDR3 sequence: CASSSGLGSSNQPQHF. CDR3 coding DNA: TGTGCCAGCAGCTCCGGTTTGGGCTCGAGCAATCAGCCCCAGCATTTT.

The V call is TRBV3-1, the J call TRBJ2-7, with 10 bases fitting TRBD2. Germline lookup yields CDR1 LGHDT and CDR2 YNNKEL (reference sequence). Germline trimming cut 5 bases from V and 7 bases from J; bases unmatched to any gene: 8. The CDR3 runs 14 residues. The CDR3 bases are TGTGCCAGCAGCTTAGGACTAGCGGTAAATGAGCAGTACTTC. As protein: CASSLGLAVNEQYF.

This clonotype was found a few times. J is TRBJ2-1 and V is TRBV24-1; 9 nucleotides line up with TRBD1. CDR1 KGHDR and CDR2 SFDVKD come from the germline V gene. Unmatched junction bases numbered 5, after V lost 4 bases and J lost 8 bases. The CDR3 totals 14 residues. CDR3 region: CATSDLDRGYEQFF. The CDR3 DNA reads TGTGCCACCAGTGACCTGGACAGGGGATATGAGCAGTTCTTC.

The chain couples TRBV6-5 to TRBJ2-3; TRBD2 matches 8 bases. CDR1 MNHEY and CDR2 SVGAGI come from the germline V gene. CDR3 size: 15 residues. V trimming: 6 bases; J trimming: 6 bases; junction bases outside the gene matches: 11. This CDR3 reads CASSLTGGETDTQYF. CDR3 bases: TGTGCCAGCAGCTTGACGGGGGGGGAAACCGATACGCAGTATTTT.

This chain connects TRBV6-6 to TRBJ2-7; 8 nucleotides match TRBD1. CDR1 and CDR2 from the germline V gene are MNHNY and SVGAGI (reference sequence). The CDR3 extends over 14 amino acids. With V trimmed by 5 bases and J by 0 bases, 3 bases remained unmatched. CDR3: CASSRTGNSYEQYF. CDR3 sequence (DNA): TGTGCCAGCAGTCGGACAGGGAACTCCTACGAGCAGTACTTC.

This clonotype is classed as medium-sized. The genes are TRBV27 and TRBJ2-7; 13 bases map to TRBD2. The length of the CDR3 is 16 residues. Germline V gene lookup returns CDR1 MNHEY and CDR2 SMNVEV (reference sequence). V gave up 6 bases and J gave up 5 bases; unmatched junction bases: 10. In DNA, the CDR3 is TGTGCCAGCAGACCCACCCTCGGACTAGCGGGAGACGAGCAGTACTTC. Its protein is CASRPTLGLAGDEQYF.

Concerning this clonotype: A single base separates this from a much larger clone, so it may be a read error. The CDR3 loop reads CASSFLTSGGAQGTQYF. The DNA for the CDR3 is TGTGCCAGCAGCTTCCTGACTAGCGGGGGGGCCCAAGGTACGCAGTATTTT. The chain combines TRBV5-6 with TRBJ2-3; TRBD2 matches 14 bases. The V and J ends lost 2 bases and 8 bases, in that order; junction bases with no gene match: 10. CDR1 and CDR2 (germline): SGHDT, YYEEEE. The CDR3 covers 17 residues.

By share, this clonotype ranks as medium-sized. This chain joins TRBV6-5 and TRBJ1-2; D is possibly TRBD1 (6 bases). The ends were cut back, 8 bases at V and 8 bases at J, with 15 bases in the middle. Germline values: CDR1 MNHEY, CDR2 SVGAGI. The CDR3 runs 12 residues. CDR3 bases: TGTGCCAGCTCCCAAGGGGGGGTAGGCTACACCTTC. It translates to CASSQGGVGYTF.

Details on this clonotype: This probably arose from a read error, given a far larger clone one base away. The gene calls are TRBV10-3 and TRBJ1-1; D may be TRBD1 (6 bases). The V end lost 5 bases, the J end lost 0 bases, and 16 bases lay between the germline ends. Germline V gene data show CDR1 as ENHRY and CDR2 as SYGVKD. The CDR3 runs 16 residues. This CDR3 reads CAISRDNPLMNTEAFF. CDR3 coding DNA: TGTGCCATCAGTCGGGACAATCCGCTCATGAACACTGAAGCTTTCTTT.

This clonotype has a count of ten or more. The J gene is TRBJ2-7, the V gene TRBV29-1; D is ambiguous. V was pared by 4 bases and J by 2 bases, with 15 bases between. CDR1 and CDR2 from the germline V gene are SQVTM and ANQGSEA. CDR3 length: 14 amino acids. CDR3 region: CSVVVRTPTYEQYF. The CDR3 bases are TGCAGCGTTGTAGTGAGGACCCCGACCTACGAGCAGTACTTC.

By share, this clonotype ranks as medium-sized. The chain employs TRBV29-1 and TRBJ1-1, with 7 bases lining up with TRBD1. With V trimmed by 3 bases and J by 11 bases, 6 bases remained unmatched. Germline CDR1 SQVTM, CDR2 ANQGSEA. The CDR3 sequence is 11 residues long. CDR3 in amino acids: CSVDRQGPAFF. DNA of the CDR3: TGCAGCGTTGACCGACAGGGTCCGGCTTTCTTT.

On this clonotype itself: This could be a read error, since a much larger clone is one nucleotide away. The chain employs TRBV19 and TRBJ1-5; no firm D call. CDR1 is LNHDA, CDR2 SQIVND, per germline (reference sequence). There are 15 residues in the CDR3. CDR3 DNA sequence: TGTGCCAGTAGTCCTTTCTACGGGGTCAATCAGTCCCAGCATTTT. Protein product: CASSPFYGVNQSQHF.

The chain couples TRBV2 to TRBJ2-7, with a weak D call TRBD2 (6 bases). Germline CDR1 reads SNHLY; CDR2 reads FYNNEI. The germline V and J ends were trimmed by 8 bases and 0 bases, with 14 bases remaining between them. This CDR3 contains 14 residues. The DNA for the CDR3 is TGTGCCAGCGAGGGCGGGATGAGCTCCTACGAGCAGTACTTC. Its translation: CASEGGMSSYEQYF.

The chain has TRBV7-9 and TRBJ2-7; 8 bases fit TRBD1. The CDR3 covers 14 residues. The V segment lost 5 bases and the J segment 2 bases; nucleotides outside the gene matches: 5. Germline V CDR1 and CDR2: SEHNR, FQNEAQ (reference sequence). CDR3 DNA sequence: TGTGCCAGCAGCCCTCGGGACAGGACCTACGAGCAGTACTTC. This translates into CASSPRDRTYEQYF.

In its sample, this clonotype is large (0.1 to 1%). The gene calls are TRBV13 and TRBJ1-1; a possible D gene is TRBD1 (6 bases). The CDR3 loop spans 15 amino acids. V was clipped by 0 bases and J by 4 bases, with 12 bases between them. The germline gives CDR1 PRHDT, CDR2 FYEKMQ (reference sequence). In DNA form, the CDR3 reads TGTGCCAGCAGCTTAGGCCCGGGGGCAGGCACTGAAGCTTTCTTT. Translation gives CASSLGPGAGTEAFF.

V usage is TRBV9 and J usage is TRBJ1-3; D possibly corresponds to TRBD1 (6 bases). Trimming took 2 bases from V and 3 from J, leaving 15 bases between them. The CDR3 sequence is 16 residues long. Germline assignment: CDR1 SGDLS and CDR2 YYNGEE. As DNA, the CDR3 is TGTGCCAGCAGCGTCAACAGGGCCCTAGGTGGAAACACCATATATTTT. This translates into CASSVNRALGGNTIYF.

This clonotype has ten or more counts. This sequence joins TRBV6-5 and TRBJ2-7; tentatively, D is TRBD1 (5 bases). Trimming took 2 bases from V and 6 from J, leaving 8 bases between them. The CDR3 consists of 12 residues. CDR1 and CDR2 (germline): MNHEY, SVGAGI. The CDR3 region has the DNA TGTGCCAGCAGTTACGCAGGGTCCGAGCAGTACTTC. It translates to CASSYAGSEQYF.